This T cell receptor (beta chain) was observed in a study of blood T cell repertoires in COVID-19 (dated by TCRdb to the early 2020s). As for the study more broadly: Samples from collaborators originated in the United States, Italy and Spain and spanned both the acute and convalescent phases of COVID-19. Nearly every sample came with metadata listing a de-identified subject ID, COVID-19 status, age in years and sex. The repertoires were made available in a free public database intended to serve as a resource for research on the immune response to SARS-CoV-2. Where HLA class I and class II types were available, the types were taken from metadata supplied by the sample provider, not from assay-based typing. The prospective study material was composed of cDNA or gDNA derived from T cells, B-cell-depleted T cells, or PBMCs. Samples were obtained from the ongoing ImmuneRACE study (first 160 participants) and from over 1,000 subjects provided by 6 global collaborators. Deeply sampled blood TCRbeta repertoires from subjects exposed to, actively infected with, or recovered from COVID-19 were included in the dataset.

V sheds 5 bases and J sheds 1 base, leaving 12 bases between their ends. Via the germline V gene (reference sequence), CDR1 is GTSNPN and CDR2 SVGIG. The CDR3 runs 13 residues from the cysteine to the phenylalanine. Left in the record is the CDR3 DNA by itself, 39 bases read in frame from the first base. The collaborating institutions used their own protocols to collect whole blood in K2EDTA tubes. For TCRbeta analysis, collaborators shipped samples as frozen whole blood, isolated PBMCs, or DNA extracted from either of those sample types. Comment on this clone: This clone's antigen is unknown. No qualities accompany the bases; no much larger clone lies one base away.

Study-level results and caveats: How much clinical and demographic metadata was included differed by source and by participant, and the metadata was provided uncurated.

TCRbeta CDR3 regions were amplified from genomic DNA by means of the immunoSEQ Assay, a bias-controlled multiplex PCR. Under the source paper's analysis protocol: The number of nucleated cells in each sample was estimated by amplification of reference gene primers within the assay. To quantify the absolute abundance of each unique TCRbeta CDR3 rearrangement, sequence reads were collapsed and filtered. For each sample, productive Simpson clonality was calculated by taking the square root of Simpson's diversity index across productive rearrangements. TCRdb limited this immuneACCESS table to in-frame rearrangements with V and J called. A share of clones is missing; checked studies link under half to unresolved V genes, and the rest is unexplained. V, J and clone size were drawn from that table, and D and trimming were deduced from the DNA. Counted in this sample were roughly 140,000 clones; around 84% of them appeared once. The ten largest clones take up 10% to 15% of the sample.

Material: peripheral blood. The rearranged chain carries TRBV30 and TRBJ2-7; TRBD1 might be the D gene, on 5 matching bases. The origin of this receptor is a man between 60 and 75 years old with active or convalescent COVID-19. CDR3 region: CAWAAGQSYEQYF. The DNA sequence follows: TGTGCCTGGGCCGCCGGACAATCCTACGAGCAGTACTTC.